In its sample, the clone carrying this T cell receptor beta chain was seen a few times. This specimen comes from a study of blood T cell repertoires in COVID-19. At the level of the study: Acute and convalescent COVID-19 specimens originated in the United States, Italy and Spain. Sources were T cells, B-cell-depleted T cells, or PBMCs; the material itself was cDNA or gDNA.

The authors' processing: It was from reference gene primer amplification that nucleated cell counts were estimated. Profiled with immunoSEQ multiplex PCR; TCRdb holds only in-frame clones, not every one. The DNA gave D and trimming, while V, J and clone size come from that table. The table records about 140,000 clones, approximately 90% of them present only once. V gave up 4 bases and J gave up 0 bases; unmatched junction bases: 6. In germline, CDR1 is LGHDT, CDR2 YNNKEL (reference sequence). The CDR3 is 16 residues long. This clonotype was sampled from a woman in her 50s with active or convalescent COVID-19. The V and J genes are TRBV3-1 (or the pseudogene TRBV3-2) and TRBJ2-3; 8 positions match TRBD2. Sequencing used peripheral blood. The CDR3 loop reads CASSPGSGGSTDTQYF. CDR3 in DNA: TGTGCCAGCAGCCCCGGCAGCGGGGGAAGCACAGATACGCAGTATTTT.